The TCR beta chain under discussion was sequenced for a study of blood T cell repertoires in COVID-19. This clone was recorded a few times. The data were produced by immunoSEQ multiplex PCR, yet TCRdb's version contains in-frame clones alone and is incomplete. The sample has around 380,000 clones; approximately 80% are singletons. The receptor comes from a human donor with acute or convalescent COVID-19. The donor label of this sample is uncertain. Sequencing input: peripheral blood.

The CDR3 reads CASSPGTGYTGELFF. In DNA, the CDR3 is TGTGCCAGCAGCCCCGGGACAGGGTACACCGGGGAGCTGTTTTTT. V gene TRBV7-9 combines with J gene TRBJ2-2, with TRBD1 matching 9 bases. Germline V gives CDR1 SEHNR, CDR2 FQNEAQ (reference sequence). This CDR3 is 15 amino acids long. V gave up 5 bases and J gave up 3 bases; unmatched junction bases: 4.